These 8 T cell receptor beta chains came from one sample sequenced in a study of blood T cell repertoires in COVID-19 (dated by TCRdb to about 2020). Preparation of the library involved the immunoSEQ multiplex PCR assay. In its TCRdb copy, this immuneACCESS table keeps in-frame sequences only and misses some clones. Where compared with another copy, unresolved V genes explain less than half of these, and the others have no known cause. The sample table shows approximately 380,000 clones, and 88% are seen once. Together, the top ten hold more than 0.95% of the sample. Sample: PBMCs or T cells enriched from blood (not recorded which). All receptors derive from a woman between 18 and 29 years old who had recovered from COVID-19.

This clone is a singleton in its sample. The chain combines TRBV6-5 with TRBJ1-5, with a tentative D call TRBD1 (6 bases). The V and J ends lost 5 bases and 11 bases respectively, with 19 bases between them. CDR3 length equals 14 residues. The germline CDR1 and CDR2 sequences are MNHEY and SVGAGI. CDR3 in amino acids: CASSRRDTYVTQHF. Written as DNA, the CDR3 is TGTGCCAGCAGTCGCCGGGACACCTATGTAACCCAGCATTTT.

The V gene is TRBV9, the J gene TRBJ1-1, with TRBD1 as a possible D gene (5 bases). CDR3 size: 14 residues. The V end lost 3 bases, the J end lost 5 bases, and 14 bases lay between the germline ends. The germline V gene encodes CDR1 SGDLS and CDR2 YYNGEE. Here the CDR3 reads CASSDLQGYTEAFF. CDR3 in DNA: TGTGCCAGCAGCGACCTCCAGGGTTATACTGAAGCTTTCTTT.

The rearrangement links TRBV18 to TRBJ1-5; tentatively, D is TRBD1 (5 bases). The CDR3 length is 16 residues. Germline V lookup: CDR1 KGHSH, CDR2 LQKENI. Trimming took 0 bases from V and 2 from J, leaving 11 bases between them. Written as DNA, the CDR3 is TGTGCCAGCTCACCACCGCTGGCGGGGGGCAATCAGCCCCAGCATTTT. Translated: CASSPPLAGGNQPQHF.

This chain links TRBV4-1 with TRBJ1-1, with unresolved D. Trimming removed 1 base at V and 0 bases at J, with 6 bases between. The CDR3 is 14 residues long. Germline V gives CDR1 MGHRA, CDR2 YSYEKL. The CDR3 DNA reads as TGCGCCAGCAGCCAAGGCGGGGTGAACACTGAAGCTTTCTTT. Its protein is CASSQGGVNTEAFF.

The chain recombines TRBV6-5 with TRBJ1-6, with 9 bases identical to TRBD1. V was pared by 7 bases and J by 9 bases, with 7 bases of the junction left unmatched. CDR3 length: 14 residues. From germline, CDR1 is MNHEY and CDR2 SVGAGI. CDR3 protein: CASTTGQGGSPLHF. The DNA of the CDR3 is TGTGCCAGCACAACGGGACAGGGAGGTTCACCCCTCCACTTT.

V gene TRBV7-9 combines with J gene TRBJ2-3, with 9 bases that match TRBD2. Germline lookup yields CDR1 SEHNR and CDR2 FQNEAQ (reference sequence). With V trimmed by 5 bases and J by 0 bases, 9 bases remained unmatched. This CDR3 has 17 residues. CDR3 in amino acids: CASSPPLLAGSTDTQYF. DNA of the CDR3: TGTGCCAGCAGCCCTCCCCTTCTAGCGGGGAGCACAGATACGCAGTATTTT.

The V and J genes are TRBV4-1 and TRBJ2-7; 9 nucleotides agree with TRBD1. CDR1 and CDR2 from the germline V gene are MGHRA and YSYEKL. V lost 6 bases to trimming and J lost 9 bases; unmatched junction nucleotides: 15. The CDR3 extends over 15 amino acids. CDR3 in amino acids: CASRQPGQGKPRQYF. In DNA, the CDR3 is TGCGCCAGCAGGCAGCCGGGACAGGGAAAACCACGGCAGTACTTC.

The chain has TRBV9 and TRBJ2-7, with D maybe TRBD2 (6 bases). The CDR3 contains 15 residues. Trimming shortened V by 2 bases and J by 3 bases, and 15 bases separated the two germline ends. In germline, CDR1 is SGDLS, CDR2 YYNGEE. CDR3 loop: CASSVTGSGVYEQYF. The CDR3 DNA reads TGTGCCAGCAGCGTCACAGGTTCGGGGGTCTACGAGCAGTACTTC.